A selection of T cell receptor beta chains follows, all from one sample in a study of cytomegalovirus exposure and HLA in healthy donors. Generated by immunoSEQ multiplex PCR, the TCRdb table keeps only in-frame clones and is missing some. In the table there are over 150,000 clones, roughly three quarters of which are singletons. Material for sequencing was PBMCs. Receptor source: a man aged 18 to 29 in good health and CMV-seropositive. Each CDR3 is given with its conserved first and last residue. Each record gives: J gene, clone size, D gene, V gene, CDR3 DNA, CDR3 protein. The D gene is left open where the match is weak. Clone sizes are given selectively: once, few, many, or a class where the clone is expanded.

>TRBJ2-1|once|TRBD2|TRBV6-1
TGTGCCAGCAGAATTACTAGCGGGAGACCCGATGAGCAGTTCTTC
CASRITSGRPDEQFF
>TRBJ1-5|NA|TRBD1|TRBV6-5
TGTGCCAGCAGTTACTCGTACAGGGGAATACAGCCCCAGCATTTT
CASSYSYRGIQPQHF
>TRBJ2-6|NA|NA|TRBV5-6
TGTGCCAGCAGCTTGGCTAATCAGGCTGGGGCCAACGGCCTGACTTTC
CASSLANQAGANGLTF
>TRBJ1-2|NA|TRBD1|TRBV4-3
TGCGCCAGCAGCCAAGAACCCCACGGACAGGTTTATAACTATGGCTACACCTTC
CASSQEPHGQVYNYGYTF
>TRBJ2-5|NA|TRBD2|TRBV5-1
TGCGCCAGCAGCTCGATTACTAGCGGGAGGCCCCAAGAGACCCAGTACTTC
CASSSITSGRPQETQYF
>TRBJ1-5|NA|NA|TRBV19
TGTGCCAGTAGTATAAACGGACAGTTCAATCAGCCCCAGCATTTT
CASSINGQFNQPQHF
>TRBJ1-4|NA|NA|TRBV27
TGTGCCAGCAGTTTGGGGGGATTTGAAAAACTGTTTTTT
CASSLGGFEKLFF
>TRBJ1-2|NA|TRBD1|TRBV2
TGTGCCAGCAGTGAACCGGGACAGGGTTGCTACACCTTC
CASSEPGQGCYTF
>TRBJ2-5|NA|TRBD2|TRBV4-3
TGCGCCAGCAGCCCCAGCGGGGGGGCGACTAGAGAGACCCAGTACTTC
CASSPSGGATRETQYF
>TRBJ2-2|NA|TRBD2|TRBV19
TGTGCCAGTACCCCGGGACTAGCCTACACCGGGGAGCTGTTTTTT
CASTPGLAYTGELFF
>TRBJ2-6|NA|TRBD1|TRBV7-2
TGTGCCAGCAGCACGAGACAGGGGGCTAGTGGGGCCAACGTCCTGACTTTC
CASSTRQGASGANVLTF
>TRBJ2-1|NA|TRBD2|TRBV19
TGTGCCAGTACACTAGCGGGCTCCTACAATGAGCAGTTCTTC
CASTLAGSYNEQFF
>TRBJ2-4|NA|TRBD1|TRBV27
TGTGCCAGCAGTTTATATGGTGGGACAGGGACGGGCAAAAACATTCAGTACTTC
CASSLYGGTGTGKNIQYF
>TRBJ1-1|NA|NA|TRBV25-1
TGTGCCAGCAGGGGCCTCAGGGGCGCGACTGAAGCTTTCTTT
CASRGLRGATEAFF
>TRBJ2-7|NA|NA|TRBV11-1
TGTGCCAGCAGTTTAAACAGGGCCTACGAGCAGTACTTC
CASSLNRAYEQYF
>TRBJ2-2|NA|NA|TRBV18
TGTGCCAGCTCTAGTCCGACATCGAACACCGGGGAGCTGTTTTTT
CASSSPTSNTGELFF
>TRBJ1-2|NA|TRBD1|TRBV9
TGTGCCAGCAGCCCTAGTTGGCAGGGGGGACCCTATGGCTACACCTTC
CASSPSWQGGPYGYTF
>TRBJ2-1|NA|TRBD2|TRBV18
TGTGCCAGCTCACCGAGCGGGAGTCGACGGTACAATGAGCAGTTCTTC
CASSPSGSRRYNEQFF